The entry below gives a single TCR beta chain sequence along with its context. Its antigen specificity is not known. Per-base quality was not reported, and no clone a single base away is much larger than it. In this study, sorted CD4+ and CD8+ T cells from the blood of healthy subjects and of severe aplastic anemia patients had their TCR repertoires deep-sequenced. Ficoll-Paque density gradient centrifugation was used to isolate peripheral blood mononuclear cells. Before DNA extraction, CD4+ and CD8+ T cells were sorted by FACS or by magnetic beads. The source of the sample is a study of CD8+CD57+ T cells in acquired aplastic anemia (dated by TCRdb to the late 2010s). Looking at the study overall: On average, sorted CD4+ and CD8+ cells yielded 3 to 4 ug of extracted DNA, with a range of about 0.18 to 30 ug. Paper-wide results and their limitations: CD8+ Simpson's diversity did not differ significantly between patients and healthy controls (P=0.060). Roughly 29 CD8+ CDR3 sequences were found in both patients and controls but appeared to be highly expressed in patients and within the immunodominant clones of the patients.

Clipping removes 1 base from V and 0 bases from J, with 8 as the unmatched junction base count. Via the germline V gene, CDR1 is SGHTA and CDR2 FQGNSA. Measured from the cysteine to the phenylalanine, the CDR3 is 17 residues long. The sequence is cut down to CDR3 DNA, 51 bases in frame from base 1. Genomic DNA served as template for TCR beta VDJ combination and CDR3 sequence profiling. An Illumina HiSeq 2000 was used for TCR repertoire sequencing. Per the authors' processing: TRBV/TRBJ rearrangement plots, CDR3 size and DJ length profiles, and Simpson's diversity index were used to assess repertoires. The most abundant DNA sequence in the deep sequencing data was taken as the immunodominant clone. CDR3 amino acid sequences were checked for sharing across subjects and were also compared against the VDJdb database and published repertoires. TCRdb reprocessing: public reads trimmed at Q25 with fastp, clones called with MiXCR, in-frame beta chains kept. Rows merge per CDR3 protein into single entries with the most common DNA and genes. These V and J calls originate from TCRdb's pipeline instead of the authors' own analysis. The sample includes 200,000 or so distinct CDR3 sequences, with 64% observed a single time. 35% to 55% of the sample belongs to the ten largest clones.

Sequencing was carried out using sorted CD4+, CD8+, or CD8+CD57+ T cells (not recorded which) from PBMCs. The receptor was isolated from a human donor with severe aplastic anemia or a healthy control (not recorded which). This receptor chain uses TRBV7-2 and TRBJ2-5; TRBD2 matches 7 bases in the middle. The nucleotide sequence is given as TGTGCCAGCAGCTTAGGGCCCGTGGGAGGGTACCAAGAGACCCAGTACTTC. Protein translation: CASSLGPVGGYQETQYF.